The entry that follows covers one TCR beta chain sequence. Its cognate antigen is unknown. This entry is derived from a study of T cell repertoires in cytomegalovirus infection. Background on the study: An indication of both CMV infection and matching HLA type came from public TCR beta signatures.

Notes on the study in general: The cumulative frequency of public TCR beta families distinguished individuals who carried CMV together with the relevant HLA. Across the ex vivo response, the dominant clonotypes were HLA-C-restricted CMV-specific TCR beta clonotypes.

TCRdb itself ran the reads through MiXCR, one entry per CDR3 protein. This repertoire shows around 250,000 distinct CDR3 sequences, approximately 15% found once; its top ten account for less than 50%. The clonotype was recovered from a human donor in good health (CMV status not recorded). Some clones in this sample may be carry-over from other donors' samples. Sequenced material: CD8+ T cells from PBMCs.

The DNA of the CDR3 is TGTGCCAGCAGCCCCGGCCCCTCCTATAATTCACCCCTCCACTTT. Protein: CASSPGPSYNSPLHF. This chain uses TRBV7-9 with TRBJ1-6; D gene unclear. The CDR3 is made up of 15 amino acids. Germline V gives CDR1 SEHNR, CDR2 FQNEAQ (reference sequence). Between the trimmed V and J ends, which lost 5 bases and 0 bases, there was a span of 8 bases.